These 26 T cell receptor beta chains share one sample of origin, sequenced in a study of CD8 T cells in ankylosing spondylitis. Study-level points and caveats: Seemingly characteristic of ankylosing spondylitis blood was a TCR beta motif consisting of several highly homologous variants.

TCRdb independently ran MiXCR on the 5' RACE reads; one entry per CDR3 protein. Of approximately 520,000 distinct CDR3 sequences in the sample, approximately 5% were seen once. Their antigens remain unidentified. The specimen was blood, either unsorted or a sorted T cell fraction (not recorded which). The receptors originated from a male donor with ankylosing spondylitis.

This clonotype was detected many times. The genes are TRBV5-5 and TRBJ2-1, with TRBD2 matching 11 bases. The CDR3 is 17 amino acids. The germline V gene encodes CDR1 SGHKS and CDR2 YYEKEE (reference sequence). V lost 1 base, J lost 8 bases, and 11 bases stayed unmatched. The CDR3 sequence is CASSLRWTSGYGYEQFF. The CDR3 region has the DNA TGTGCCAGCAGCTTGCGGTGGACTAGCGGGTATGGTTATGAGCAGTTCTTC.

The table lists this clonotype with many counts. The rearrangement joins TRBV28 to TRBJ2-1, with D possibly matching TRBD1 (6 bases). Trimming took off 5 bases at V and 2 bases at J, with 13 bases between the two ends. CDR1 is MDHEN and CDR2 is SYDVKM in the germline V gene. The CDR3 extends over 15 amino acids. The CDR3 bases are TGTGCCAGCAGTCCACAACAGGGCCCCTACAATGAGCAGTTCTTC. Its translation: CASSPQQGPYNEQFF.

This clonotype was observed a few times. The chain recombines TRBV7-2 with TRBJ2-1, with 7 positions matching TRBD1. The J segment lost 12 bases and the V segment lost 3 bases, leaving 8 bases of the junction unmatched. CDR1 is SGHTA, CDR2 FQGNSA, per germline. The CDR3 loop spans 13 amino acids. The CDR3 sequence: CASSFYTGDGQFF. CDR3 DNA sequence: TGTGCCAGCAGCTTTTACACAGGGGATGGGCAGTTCTTC.

This clonotype was detected many times. CDR3 region: CASRLHPYGYTF. The CDR3 DNA is TGTGCCAGCCGACTCCACCCCTATGGCTACACCTTC. The chain is built from TRBV28 and TRBJ1-2; D unresolved. Germline lookup yields CDR1 MDHEN and CDR2 SYDVKM. V was pared by 8 bases and J by 4 bases, with 11 bases between. The CDR3 extends over 12 amino acids.

Ten or more counts support this clonotype. The V gene is TRBV20-1, the J gene TRBJ1-4; a weak D match, TRBD1 (5 bases). Germline V CDR1 and CDR2: DFQATT, SNEGSKA (reference sequence). V gave up 3 bases and J gave up 8 bases, with 13 bases separating them. The CDR3 extends over 13 amino acids. CDR3 nucleotide sequence: TGCAGTGCTAGGTCGATCGGGGGAGAAAAACTGTTTTTT. Encoded protein: CSARSIGGEKLFF.

In this sample, this clonotype turned up many times. The CDR3 nucleotides read TGTGCCAGCAGACCTGACGGAGGCTCTCCCCAGCCCCAGCATTTT. This translates into CASRPDGGSPQPQHF. The chain is built from TRBV12-3 or TRBV12-4 and TRBJ1-5; D remains ambiguous. The CDR3 is made up of 15 amino acids. Trimming took off 6 bases at V and 7 bases at J, with 19 bases between the two ends.

This clonotype appeared many times. The CDR3 region is CAISDPIGGSGSYEQYF. CDR3 DNA sequence: TGTGCCATCAGTGACCCGATCGGCGGTAGCGGGAGTTACGAGCAGTACTTC. V usage is TRBV10-3 and J usage is TRBJ2-7, with 9 nucleotides matching TRBD2. J lost 4 bases, V lost 3 bases, and 13 bases had no gene match. Germline V gene sequence: CDR1 ENHRY, CDR2 SYGVKD. The CDR3 contains 17 residues.

This clonotype occurred a few times. The genes are TRBV7-2 and TRBJ2-1; possibly TRBD2 for D (5 bases). CDR3 size: 16 residues. Germline values: CDR1 SGHTA, CDR2 FQGNSA. Trimming removed 6 bases from V and 11 bases from J, with 26 bases in between. The CDR3 reads CASRALSGPWAMKQFF. In nucleotides, the CDR3 is TGTGCCAGCAGGGCATTGAGCGGCCCGTGGGCAATGAAGCAGTTCTTC. Combining the CDR3 with reference TRBV7-2 and TRBJ2-1 gives the whole variable domain GAGVSQSPSNKVTEKGKDVELRCDPISGHTALYWYRQSLGQGLEFLIYFQGNSAPDKSGLPSDRFSAERTGGSVSTLTIQRTQQEDSAVYLCASRALSGPWAMKQFFGPGTRLTVL.

Many counts were recorded for this clonotype. The CDR3 DNA is TGTGCCATCAGAGGGGTTGGGGACATCGCGAGCTACACCTTC. Protein product: CAIRGVGDIASYTF. The J gene is TRBJ1-2, the V gene TRBV10-3; possibly TRBD1 for D (6 bases). Deletions cut 6 bases from V and 9 bases from J, with 20 bases between. Germline CDR1 and CDR2: ENHRY and SYGVKD. This CDR3 is built from 14 residues.

V is TRBV20-1 and J is TRBJ1-5; D is uncertain. The CDR3 has 15 amino acids. Looked up from germline, CDR1 is DFQATT and CDR2 is SNEGSKA (reference sequence). Trimming removed 6 bases at V and 0 bases at J, with 15 bases between. The CDR3 reads CSASSGAYSNQPQHF. Here the CDR3 DNA reads TGCAGTGCAAGCTCAGGCGCTTATAGCAATCAGCCCCAGCATTTT.

This clonotype was recorded a few times. This rearrangement joins TRBV7-9 to TRBJ2-7; D is possibly TRBD2 (6 bases). Trimming took 8 bases from V and 2 from J, leaving 16 bases between them. The CDR3 totals 14 residues. Germline V gives CDR1 SEHNR, CDR2 FQNEAQ (reference sequence). The DNA for the CDR3 is TGTGCCAGCGACGACCGGGAGCCGCCCTACGAGCAGTACTTC. Amino acid sequence: CASDDREPPYEQYF.

This clonotype was counted many times. The chain uses TRBV29-1 and TRBJ2-3; tentatively, D is TRBD1 (7 bases). The CDR3 consists of 13 residues. The germline V gene has CDR1 SQVTM and CDR2 ANQGSEA. Trimming took 5 bases from V and 11 from J, leaving 20 bases between them. CDR3 DNA: TGCAGCGTTTCGGGACAGTTTTCAGCGGGGCAGTATTTT. It is translated as CSVSGQFSAGQYF.

This clonotype was counted between two and nine times. This rearrangement joins TRBV20-1 to TRBJ1-2; D remains unclear. From germline, CDR1 is DFQATT and CDR2 SNEGSKA (reference sequence). The germline V and J ends were trimmed by 8 bases and 6 bases, with 13 bases remaining between them. The CDR3 has 11 amino acids. CDR3 residues: CSPGWVDGYTF. The CDR3 DNA follows: TGCAGTCCGGGGTGGGTAGATGGCTACACCTTC.

This chain joins TRBV6-2 or TRBV6-3 and TRBJ2-3; maybe TRBD2 (6 bases). Germline values: CDR1 MNHEY, CDR2 SVGEGT. This CDR3 spans 13 amino acids. Trimming pared 6 bases from V and 4 bases from J, leaving 11 bases between. The CDR3 protein is CASSFTSPDTQYF. The CDR3 nucleotides are TGTGCCAGCAGCTTTACTAGCCCAGATACGCAGTATTTT.

This clonotype was seen repeatedly, ten times or more. CDR3 sequence: CASSFRDLAGELFF. The CDR3 nucleotides read TGTGCCAGCAGTTTTCGGGATTTAGCCGGGGAGCTGTTTTTT. The V and J genes are TRBV27 and TRBJ2-2, with a tentative D call TRBD2 (5 bases). The germline V and J ends were trimmed by 3 bases and 6 bases, with 11 bases remaining between them. CDR1 MNHEY and CDR2 SMNVEV come from the germline V gene (reference sequence). The length of the CDR3 is 14 residues.

This clonotype was counted a few times. CDR3 coding DNA: TGTGCCAGCAGCTCACAGGGGGCTGATTCACCCCTCCACTTT. Its translation: CASSSQGADSPLHF. The chain uses TRBV7-2 and TRBJ1-6, with 9 bases identical to TRBD1. Germline V gene sequence: CDR1 SGHTA, CDR2 FQGNSA. After removal of 4 bases from V and 8 bases from J, the junction contained 3 bases not matched to a gene. CDR3 length equals 14 residues.

This clonotype was picked up many times. The chain joins TRBV11-3 to TRBJ1-1, with 10 bases that match TRBD1. V lost 3 bases and J lost 7; bases outside the gene matches: 5. CDR1 is SGHNT and CDR2 is YENEEA in the germline V gene. The CDR3 loop spans 14 amino acids. CDR3 sequence reads: CASSLGQGLSEAFF. CDR3 sequence (DNA): TGTGCCAGCAGCTTGGGACAGGGGCTGAGTGAAGCTTTCTTT.

The rearrangement uses TRBV6-5 and TRBJ2-3, with 7 bases that match TRBD1. J lost 7 bases, V lost 2 bases, and 15 bases had no gene match. Germline-derived CDR1 and CDR2 are MNHEY and SVGAGI. This CDR3 is 17 amino acids long. The DNA for the CDR3 is TGTGCCAGCAGTTACCTGAGCCGGGACAGAACAAGAAATACGCAGTATTTT. Its protein is CASSYLSRDRTRNTQYF.

This clonotype occurred many times. For the CDR3, the DNA is TGTGCCAGCAGACCTGTCGGGGTAAGCTCCTACGAGCAGTACTTC. This codes for CASRPVGVSSYEQYF. The rearrangement links TRBV27 to TRBJ2-7; D might be TRBD2 (5 bases). This CDR3 comprises 15 residues. Looked up from germline, CDR1 is MNHEY and CDR2 is SMNVEV (reference sequence). Trimming left V 6 bases short and J 0 bases short, with 15 bases between.

This clonotype was counted at least ten times. This sequence joins TRBV7-2 and TRBJ2-7; no definite D call. V was shortened by 1 base and J by 2 bases, with 15 bases between the two germline ends. Germline CDR1 and CDR2: SGHTA and FQGNSA. The CDR3 extends over 16 amino acids. The CDR3 bases are TGTGCCAGCAGCTTAGGATACAGCTACTTTCCCTACGAGCAGTACTTC. Its protein product is CASSLGYSYFPYEQYF.

The chain couples TRBV6-5 to TRBJ1-1; D might be TRBD1 (6 bases). V was trimmed by 2 bases and J by 5 bases, leaving 15 bases between them. The germline V gene has CDR1 MNHEY and CDR2 SVGAGI. The CDR3 runs to 15 residues. The DNA of the CDR3 is TGTGCCAGCAGTTACGGGGGCCGCTCGGAAACTGAAGCTTTCTTT. This encodes CASSYGGRSETEAFF.

In this sample, this clonotype turned up many times. The chain uses TRBV7-8 and TRBJ2-2; TRBD1 matches at 7 bases. V dropped 4 bases and J dropped 1; count of bases not matched to a gene: 3. This CDR3 is 15 amino acids long. Germline CDR1 is SGHVS and CDR2 is FQNEAQ. The CDR3 is CASSSRDRNTGELFF. Written as DNA, the CDR3 is TGTGCCAGCAGCTCCCGGGACAGGAACACCGGGGAGCTGTTTTTT.

This clonotype has a count of ten or more. The V and J genes are TRBV29-1 and TRBJ2-7; a weak D match, TRBD1 (6 bases). The V gene's germline CDR1 is SQVTM and CDR2 ANQGSEA. The V end lost 4 bases, the J end lost 4 bases, and 11 bases lay between the germline ends. The CDR3 runs 12 residues. DNA of the CDR3: TGCAGCGTTGTAGGGACACCTTACGAGCAGTACTTC. Translated: CSVVGTPYEQYF.

This chain uses TRBV29-1 with TRBJ2-2, with D perhaps TRBD1 (5 bases). Trimming removed 6 bases from V and 1 base from J, with 15 bases in between. CDR1 and CDR2 from the germline V gene are SQVTM and ANQGSEA. The length of the CDR3 is 15 residues. CDR3 nucleotides: TGCAGCGTACGAAGCGTGCAGGGGAACACCGGGGAGCTGTTTTTT. The encoded protein is CSVRSVQGNTGELFF.

The V and J genes are TRBV12-3 or TRBV12-4 and TRBJ2-1; no firm D call. The CDR3 is 11 residues long. Trimming removed 3 bases at V and 9 bases at J, with 6 bases between. In DNA, the CDR3 is TGTGCCAGCAGTTTCATCGGTGAGCAGTTCTTC. It translates to CASSFIGEQFF.

Ten or more counts support this clonotype. This chain uses TRBV20-1 with TRBJ2-1, with D unresolved. Germline CDR1 is DFQATT and CDR2 is SNEGSKA (reference sequence). Deletions cut 6 bases from V and 5 bases from J, with 5 bases between. The CDR3 spans 10 residues. CDR3 region: CSAVDNEQFF. The CDR3 nucleotides are TGCAGTGCGGTGGACAATGAGCAGTTCTTC.